The rows below give T cell receptor beta chains drawn from one sample of a study of spatial heterogeneity in lung cancer. One entry per CDR3 protein, called by TCRdb with MiXCR from the 5' RACE reads. The sample shows around 1,200 distinct CDR3 sequences, 15% to 20% of them seen only once. This specimen consisted of lung tumor tissue, obtained at surgery. These receptors were collected from a male donor with early-stage non-small cell lung cancer. Each CDR3 is given with its conserved first and last residue. D genes are given only for firm matches. Each size is once, few, many, or a class for an expanded clone.

v_call: TRBV27; cdr3_length: 12; d_call: NA; j_call: TRBJ2-2; clone_size: large; cdr3_nt: TGTGCCAGCAGTATCAACACCGGGGAGCTGTTTTTT; cdr3_aa: CASSINTGELFF